This T cell receptor beta chain was captured in a study of blood T cell repertoires in COVID-19. Repertoires were generated with immunoSEQ multiplex PCR, while TCRdb's copy carries only in-frame clones and drops some. The sample lists around 84,000 clones, more than 75% occurring once. V was cut by 3 bases and J by 3 bases, with 5 bases left in between. The CDR3 sequence is 12 residues long. CDR1 is LNHDA, CDR2 SQIVND, per germline (reference sequence). The TCR was taken from a man older than 75 with active or convalescent COVID-19. The sequencing input was peripheral blood. The V gene is TRBV19, the J gene TRBJ2-5; D gene uncertain. The CDR3 DNA reads TGTGCCAGTAGTATGAGAGAAGAGACCCAGTACTTC. It encodes CASSMREETQYF.